This TCR beta chain comes out of a study of graft-versus-host responses after intestinal transplantation. Study background: Grafts were multivisceral, liver-intestinal, or isolated intestinal. Study-level results: Peak levels of circulating GvH clones tracked with early post-transplant HvG declines.

Assay: immunoSEQ multiplex PCR; the TCRdb copy retains only in-frame clones and omits some. The repertoire holds about 15,000 clones, with 33% as singletons. The source is a human patient who received an intestinal transplant. Source: alloreactive CD4+ T cells from a mixed lymphocyte reaction culture, taken before intestinal transplant. Sample subset: CFSE-low proliferating T cells sorted from approximately 6-day pre-transplant mixed lymphocyte reaction (GvH or HvG direction).

CDR3 loop: CASSLSPSNQPQHF. CDR3 DNA: TGTGCCAGCAGTTTATCCCCCAGTAATCAGCCCCAGCATTTT. The chain joins TRBV2 to TRBJ1-5; D is unclear. This CDR3 spans 14 amino acids. Deletions cut 5 bases from V and 4 bases from J, with 12 bases between. Per the germline V gene, CDR1 is SNHLY and CDR2 is FYNNEI.